This T cell receptor beta chain was profiled in a study of Ad26.COV2.S vaccination and SARS-CoV-2 variants. Study-wide context: The trial was COV1001 and the donor's arm was Ad26.COV2.S. Dosing was one shot or two shots 56 days apart. The study, taken as a whole, reports: After vaccination, substantial breadth of spike-specific CD8+ and CD4+ responses was reported.

This CDR3 spans 12 amino acids. Germline CDR1 and CDR2: LGHNA and YNFKEQ. Here immunoSEQ multiplex PCR was the method, and the copy in TCRdb shows in-frame clones only, minus some. The data show fewer than 400,000 clones, around four fifths seen once. Regarding treatment: some 20 received Ad26.COV2.S at low or high dose, single or two shots; roughly five received placebo; per-sample allocation not given. The study sampled participants on day 63 after the first vaccine or placebo injection. An Ad26 vector expressing Wuhan-strain SARS-CoV-2 spike constituted the vaccine. In regard to this clone: The antigen remains undetermined. One end of the junction is discordant with germline, which a read error may explain.

The V and J genes are TRBV4-2 and TRBJ1-2; possibly TRBD1 for D (6 bases). Source: peripheral blood, taken in a trial of Ad26.COV2.S vaccine versus placebo. The sequence was obtained from a person aged 18-60 years who received the Ad26.COV2.S COVID-19 vaccine or a placebo. CDR3 nucleotides: TGTGCCAGCAGCCAAGATAGGTGGGGGCTGGCCTTC. Translated: CASSQDRWGLAF.